This T cell receptor (beta chain) came from a study of T cells in Graves' hyperthyroidism and ophthalmopathy. Regions amplified from RNA transcripts were the TCR beta CDR3 regions. The HTBI primer set served for first-round RT-PCR of the TCR CDR3. Using its own MiXCR run on the multiplex PCR reads, TCRdb lists one record per CDR3 protein. The sample has 500,000 to 650,000 distinct CDR3 sequences; 46% are singletons. Sequenced material: peripheral blood or thyroid tissue (not recorded which). The receptor was derived from an adult woman with Graves' disease, either hyperthyroidism or ophthalmopathy (not recorded which).

As DNA, the CDR3 is TGTGCCACCAGTGATTCGGACAGGGATGCCCAGTACTTC. It is translated as CATSDSDRDAQYF. The chain is built from TRBV24-1 and TRBJ2-5, with 8 positions matching TRBD1. Germline CDR1 KGHDR, CDR2 SFDVKD. The length of the CDR3 is 13 residues. After removal of 2 bases from V and 9 bases from J, the junction contained 4 bases not matched to a gene.